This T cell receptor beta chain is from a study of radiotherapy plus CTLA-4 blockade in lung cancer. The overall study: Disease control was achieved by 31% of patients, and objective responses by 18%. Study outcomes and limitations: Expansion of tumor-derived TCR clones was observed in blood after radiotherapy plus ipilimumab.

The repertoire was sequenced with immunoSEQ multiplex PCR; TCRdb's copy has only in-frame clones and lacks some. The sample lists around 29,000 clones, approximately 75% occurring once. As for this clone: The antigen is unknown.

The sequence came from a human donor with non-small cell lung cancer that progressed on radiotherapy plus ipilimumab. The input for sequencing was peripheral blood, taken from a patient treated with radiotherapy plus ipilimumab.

The CDR3 sequence is CASSLHPGTSSSYNEQFF. DNA of the CDR3: TGCGCCAGCAGCCTACATCCCGGGACATCCAGCTCCTACAATGAGCAGTTCTTC. This sequence joins TRBV5-1 and TRBJ2-1, with a tentative D call TRBD1 (6 bases). Germline-derived CDR1 and CDR2 are SGHRS and YFSETQ. The CDR3 length is 18 residues. Trimming pared 4 bases from V and 0 bases from J, leaving 20 bases between. The entire variable domain, with the rest obtained from reference TRBV5-1 and TRBJ2-1, is as follows: KAGVTQTPRYLIKTRGQQVTLSCSPISGHRSVSWYQQTPGQGLQFLFEYFSETQRNKGNFPGRFSGRQFSNSRSEMNVSTLELGDSALYLCASSLHPGTSSSYNEQFFGPGTRLTVL.